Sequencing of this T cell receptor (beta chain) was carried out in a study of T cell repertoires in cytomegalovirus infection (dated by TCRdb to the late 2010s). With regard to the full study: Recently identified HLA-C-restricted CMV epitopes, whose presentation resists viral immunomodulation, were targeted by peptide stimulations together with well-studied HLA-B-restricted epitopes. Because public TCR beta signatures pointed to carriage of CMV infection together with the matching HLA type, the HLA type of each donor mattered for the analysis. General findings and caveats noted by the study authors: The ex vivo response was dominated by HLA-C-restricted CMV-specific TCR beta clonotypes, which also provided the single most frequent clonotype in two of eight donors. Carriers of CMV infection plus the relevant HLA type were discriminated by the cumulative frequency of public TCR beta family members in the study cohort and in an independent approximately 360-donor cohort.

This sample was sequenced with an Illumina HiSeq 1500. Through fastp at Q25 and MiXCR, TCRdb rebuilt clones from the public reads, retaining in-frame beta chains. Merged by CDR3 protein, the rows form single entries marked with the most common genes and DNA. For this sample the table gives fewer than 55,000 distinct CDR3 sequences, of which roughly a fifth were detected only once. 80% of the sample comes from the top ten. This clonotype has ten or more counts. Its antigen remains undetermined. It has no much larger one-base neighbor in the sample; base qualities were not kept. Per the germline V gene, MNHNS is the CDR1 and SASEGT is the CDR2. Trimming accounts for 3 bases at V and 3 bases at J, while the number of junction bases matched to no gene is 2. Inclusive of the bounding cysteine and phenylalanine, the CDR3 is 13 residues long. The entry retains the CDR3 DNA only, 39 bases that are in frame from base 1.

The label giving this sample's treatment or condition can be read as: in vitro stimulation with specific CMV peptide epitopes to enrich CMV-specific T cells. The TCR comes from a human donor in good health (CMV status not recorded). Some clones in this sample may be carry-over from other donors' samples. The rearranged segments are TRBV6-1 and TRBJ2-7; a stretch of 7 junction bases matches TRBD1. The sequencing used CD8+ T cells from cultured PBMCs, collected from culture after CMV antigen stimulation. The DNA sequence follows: TGTGCCAGCAGTGAGAGGGGGCTCTACGAGCAGTACTTC. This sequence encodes CASSERGLYEQYF.